A selection of T cell receptor beta chains follows, all from one sample in a study of T cell responses to AZD1222 COVID-19 vaccine. This table comes from immunoSEQ multiplex PCR, and its TCRdb copy is limited to in-frame clones, with some not included. Of some 130,000 clones in the sample, 70% to 90% were seen once. The sequenced sample was peripheral blood, obtained on day 0 of AZD1222 vaccination. These receptors all stem from an adult in good health. Both conserved end residues are part of each CDR3.

>TRBV29-1|TRBJ1-3
CSVEVGGTGNTIYF
>TRBV25-1|TRBJ1-1
CASAAGGRTEAFF
>TRBV6-5|TRBJ1-6
CASTFGTATDSPLHF
>TRBV2|TRBJ1-5
CASSKGLGSNQPQHF
>TRBV9|TRBJ1-1
CASSLENTEAFF
>TRBV10-1|TRBJ2-1
CASSDRGLAGGRSYNEQFF
>TRBV30|TRBJ2-7
CAWSGQGMREQYF
>TRBV5-1|TRBJ2-7
CASSLSFRGQGEFEQYF
>TRBV24-1|TRBJ2-3
CATSEPNSPGGPSTDTQYF
>TRBV19|TRBJ1-4
CASSLREIEKLFF
>TRBV2|TRBJ1-5
CASSSKRQSATYSNQPQHF
>TRBV5-1|TRBJ2-1
CASSLGAVRWFF
>TRBV28|TRBJ2-7
CASNRGGKSYEQYF
>TRBV9|TRBJ1-4
CASRGATNEKLFF
>TRBV19|TRBJ1-6
CASSAGTGNSPLHF
>TRBV5-1|TRBJ2-7
CASSLSWDRGFYEQYF
>TRBV6-5|TRBJ1-3
CASSQDRVGNTIYF
>TRBV7-2|TRBJ2-6
CASLPRGRTGANVLTF